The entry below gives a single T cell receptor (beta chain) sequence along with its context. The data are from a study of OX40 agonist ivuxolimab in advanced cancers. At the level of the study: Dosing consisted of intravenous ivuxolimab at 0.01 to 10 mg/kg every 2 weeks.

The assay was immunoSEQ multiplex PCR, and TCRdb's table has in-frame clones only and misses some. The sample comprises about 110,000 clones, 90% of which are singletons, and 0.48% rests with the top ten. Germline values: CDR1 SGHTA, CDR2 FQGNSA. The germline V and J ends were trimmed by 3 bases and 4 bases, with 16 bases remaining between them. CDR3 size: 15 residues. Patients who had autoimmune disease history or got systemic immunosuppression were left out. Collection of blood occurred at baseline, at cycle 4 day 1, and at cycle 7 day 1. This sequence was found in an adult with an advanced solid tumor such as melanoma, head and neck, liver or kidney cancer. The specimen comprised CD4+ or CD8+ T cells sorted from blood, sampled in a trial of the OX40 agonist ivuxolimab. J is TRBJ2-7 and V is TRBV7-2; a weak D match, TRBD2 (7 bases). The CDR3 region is CASSFFRGGDYEQYF. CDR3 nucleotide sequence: TGTGCCAGCAGCTTCTTTAGGGGGGGTGATTACGAGCAGTACTTC.